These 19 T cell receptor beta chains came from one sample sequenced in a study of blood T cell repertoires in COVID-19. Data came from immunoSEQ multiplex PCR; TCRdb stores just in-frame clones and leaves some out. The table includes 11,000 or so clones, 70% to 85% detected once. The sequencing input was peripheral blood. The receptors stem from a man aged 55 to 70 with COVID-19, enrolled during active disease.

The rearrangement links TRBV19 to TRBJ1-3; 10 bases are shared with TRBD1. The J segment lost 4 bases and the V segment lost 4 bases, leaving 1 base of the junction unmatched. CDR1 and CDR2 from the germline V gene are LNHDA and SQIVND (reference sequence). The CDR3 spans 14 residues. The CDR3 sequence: CASSRGQGGNTIYF. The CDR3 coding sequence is TGTGCCAGTAGTAGGGGACAGGGGGGAAACACCATATATTTT.

DNA of the CDR3: TGTGCCAGCTCACGGACTAGCGCTATGGATGAGCAGTTCTTC. It codes for CASSRTSAMDEQFF. The chain is built from TRBV18 and TRBJ2-1; TRBD2 agrees at 9 bases. Trimming removed 4 bases from V and 8 bases from J; junction bases left unmatched: 6. Germline assignment: CDR1 KGHSH and CDR2 LQKENI. The CDR3 is made up of 14 amino acids.

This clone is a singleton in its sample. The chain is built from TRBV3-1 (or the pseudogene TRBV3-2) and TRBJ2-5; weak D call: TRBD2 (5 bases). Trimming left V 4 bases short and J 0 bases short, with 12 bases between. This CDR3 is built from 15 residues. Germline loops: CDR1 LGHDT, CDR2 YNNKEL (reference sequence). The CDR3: CASSPGLEYQETQYF. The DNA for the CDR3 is TGTGCCAGCAGCCCGGGATTAGAGTACCAAGAGACCCAGTACTTC.

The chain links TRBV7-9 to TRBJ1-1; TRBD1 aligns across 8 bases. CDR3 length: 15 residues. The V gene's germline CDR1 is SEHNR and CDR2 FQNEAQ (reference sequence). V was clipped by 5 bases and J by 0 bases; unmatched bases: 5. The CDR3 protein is CASSPDRGLNTEAFF. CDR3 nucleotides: TGTGCCAGCAGCCCAGACAGGGGTTTGAACACTGAAGCTTTCTTT.

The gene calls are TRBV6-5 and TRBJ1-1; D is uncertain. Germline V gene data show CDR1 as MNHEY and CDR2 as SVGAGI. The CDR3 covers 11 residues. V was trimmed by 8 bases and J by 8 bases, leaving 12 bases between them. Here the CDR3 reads CASHRRSEAFF. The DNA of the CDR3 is TGTGCCAGCCACCGTAGGAGCGAAGCTTTCTTT.

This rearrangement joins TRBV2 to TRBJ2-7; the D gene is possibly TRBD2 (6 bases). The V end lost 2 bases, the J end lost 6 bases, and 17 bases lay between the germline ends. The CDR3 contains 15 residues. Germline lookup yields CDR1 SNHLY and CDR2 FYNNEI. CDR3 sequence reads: CASSEFGGKSSEQYF. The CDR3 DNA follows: TGTGCCAGCAGTGAATTCGGGGGAAAGTCGAGCGAGCAGTACTTC.

The CDR3 region has the DNA TGTGCCAGCAGCACTACGACCAGGGTTTCTAAGACCCAGTACTTC. It encodes CASSTTTRVSKTQYF. This rearrangement joins TRBV5-6 to TRBJ2-5; tentative D call: TRBD1 (5 bases). Germline V gene lookup returns CDR1 SGHDT and CDR2 YYEEEE. V lost 4 bases and J 6 bases, leaving 19 bases between the germline ends. This CDR3 spans 15 amino acids.

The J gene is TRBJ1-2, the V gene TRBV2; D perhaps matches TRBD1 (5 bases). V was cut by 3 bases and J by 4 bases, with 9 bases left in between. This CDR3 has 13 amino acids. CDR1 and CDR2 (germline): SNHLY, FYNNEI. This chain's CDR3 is CASSDRVSYGYTF. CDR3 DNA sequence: TGTGCCAGCAGTGACAGGGTTAGCTATGGCTACACCTTC.

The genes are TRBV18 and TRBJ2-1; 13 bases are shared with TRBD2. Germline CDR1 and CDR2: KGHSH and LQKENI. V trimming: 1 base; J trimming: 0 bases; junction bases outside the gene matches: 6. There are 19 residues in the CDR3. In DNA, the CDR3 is TGTGCCAGCTCACCACGGAGACTAGCGGGAGGCCTCTCCTACAATGAGCAGTTCTTC. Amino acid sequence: CASSPRRLAGGLSYNEQFF.

The CDR3 region has the DNA TGTGCCAGCAGTGAAAAGTCTACTGGCACTGAAGCTTTCTTT. Protein product: CASSEKSTGTEAFF. V gene TRBV2 combines with J gene TRBJ1-1, with D unresolved. V was shortened by 2 bases and J by 4 bases, with 11 bases between the two germline ends. This CDR3 has 14 residues. CDR1 is SNHLY, CDR2 FYNNEI, per germline. The full variable domain, its missing parts supplied by reference TRBV2 and TRBJ1-1, is EPEVTQTPSHQVTQMGQEVILRCVPISNHLYFYWYRQILGQKVEFLVSFYNNEISEKSEIFDDQFSVERPDGSNFTLKIRSTKLEDSAMYFCASSEKSTGTEAFFGQGTRLTVV.

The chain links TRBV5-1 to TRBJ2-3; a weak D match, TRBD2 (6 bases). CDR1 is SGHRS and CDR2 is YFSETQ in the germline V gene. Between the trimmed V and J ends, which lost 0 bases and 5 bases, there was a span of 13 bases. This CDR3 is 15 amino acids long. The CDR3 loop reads CASSLGQGGQDTQYF. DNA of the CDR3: TGCGCCAGCAGCTTGGGTCAGGGAGGCCAAGATACGCAGTATTTT.

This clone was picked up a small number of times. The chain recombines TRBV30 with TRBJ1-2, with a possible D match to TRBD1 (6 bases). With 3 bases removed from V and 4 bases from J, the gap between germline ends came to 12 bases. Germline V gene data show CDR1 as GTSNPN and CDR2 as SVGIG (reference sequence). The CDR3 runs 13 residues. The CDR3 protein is CAWRRQDIYGYTF. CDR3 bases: TGTGCCTGGAGGAGACAGGACATCTATGGCTACACCTTC.

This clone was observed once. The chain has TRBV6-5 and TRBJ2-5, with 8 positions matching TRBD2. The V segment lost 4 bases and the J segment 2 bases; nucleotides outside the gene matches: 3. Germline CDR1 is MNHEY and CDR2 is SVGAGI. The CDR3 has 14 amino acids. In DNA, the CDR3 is TGTGCCAGCAGTTTTAGCGGGGCGCAAGAGACCCAGTACTTC. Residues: CASSFSGAQETQYF.

For the CDR3, the DNA is TGTGCCAGCAGTAGGCCCTTTCGGGACAACGCCTACGAGCAGTACTTC. Protein: CASSRPFRDNAYEQYF. The chain has TRBV28 and TRBJ2-7, with D perhaps TRBD1 (6 bases). Per germline, CDR1 MDHEN and CDR2 SYDVKM. The CDR3 covers 16 residues. V shed 5 bases and J shed 2 bases, with 19 bases lying between them.

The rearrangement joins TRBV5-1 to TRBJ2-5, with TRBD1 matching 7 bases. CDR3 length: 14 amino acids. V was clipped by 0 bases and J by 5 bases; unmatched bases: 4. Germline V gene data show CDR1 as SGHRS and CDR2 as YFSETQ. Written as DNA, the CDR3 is TGCGCCAGCAGCTTGGGACAGGGACGGGAGACCCAGTACTTC. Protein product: CASSLGQGRETQYF.

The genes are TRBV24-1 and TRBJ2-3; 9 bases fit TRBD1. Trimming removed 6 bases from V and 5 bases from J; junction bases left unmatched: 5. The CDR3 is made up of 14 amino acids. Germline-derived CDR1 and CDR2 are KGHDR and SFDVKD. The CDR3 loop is CATSNRGHQDTQYF. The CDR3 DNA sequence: TGTGCCACCAGTAACAGGGGGCATCAAGATACGCAGTATTTT.

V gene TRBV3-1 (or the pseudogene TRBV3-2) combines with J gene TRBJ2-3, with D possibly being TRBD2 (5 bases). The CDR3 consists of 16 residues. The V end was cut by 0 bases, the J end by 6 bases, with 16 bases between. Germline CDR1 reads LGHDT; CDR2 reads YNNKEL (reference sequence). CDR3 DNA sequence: TGTGCCAGCAGCCAAGATAGGTGGTCGGGGTTGGATACGCAGTATTTT. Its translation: CASSQDRWSGLDTQYF.

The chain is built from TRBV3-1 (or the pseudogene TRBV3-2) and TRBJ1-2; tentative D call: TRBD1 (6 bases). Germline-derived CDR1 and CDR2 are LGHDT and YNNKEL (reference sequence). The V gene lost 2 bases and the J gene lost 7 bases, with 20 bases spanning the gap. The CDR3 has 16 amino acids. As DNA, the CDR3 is TGTGCCAGCAGCCAAATGACAGGCCTTATTTTATCTGGCTACACCTTC. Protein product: CASSQMTGLILSGYTF.

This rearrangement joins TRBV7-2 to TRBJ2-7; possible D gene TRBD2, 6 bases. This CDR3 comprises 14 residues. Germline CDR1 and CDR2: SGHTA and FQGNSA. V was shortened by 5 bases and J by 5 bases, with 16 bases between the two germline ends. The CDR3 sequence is CASSHPGGKNEQYV. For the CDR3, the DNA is TGTGCCAGCAGCCACCCTGGGGGGAAGAACGAGCAGTACGTC.